Reported below is one T cell receptor beta chain. Which antigen it targets is not known. There are no base qualities to consult, and no much larger clone falls within one base. The cohort comprised 710 or so healthy bone marrow donors. All cohort members were sampled while nominally healthy, although unrecorded immune exposures were likely present. The donor was CMV seropositive and belonged to the group of 250 to 300 seropositive cohort members. Every donor gave a peripheral blood sample, and the peripheral blood mononuclear cells from that sample were used for TCR beta sequencing. Genomic DNA extraction from the blood cell samples was performed with the Qiagen DNeasy Blood Extraction Kit. The data originate from a study of cytomegalovirus exposure and HLA in healthy donors (TCRdb year 2017). About the study as a whole: An earlier analysis of 587 of the donors reported around 280 Gb of sequence data and around 100 million unique TCR beta sequences obtained from about 200 million T cells. An early release that covered roughly 600 HLA-typed donors contained approximately 300 gigabases of sequencing data and around 80 million unique TCR sequences. Donor age, sex, ethnicity and CMV serostatus were compiled together with the repertoire data. Roughly 5 DR-DQ haplotypes were handled as single units for association and clustering, since linkage in the cohort was strong. The later analysis used no new phenotypic data to find candidate immune exposures, relying instead on TCR beta sequences and their occurrence across donors. A separate validation cohort of approximately 130 different subjects was used in addition to the roughly 670-subject first cohort. A later analysis re-examined previously published TCR beta repertoires from hundreds of donors and added high-resolution HLA genotyping to investigate patterns of TCR occurrence. The number of typed donors differed by locus: about 620-640 for A, B, C, DRB1 and DQB1; 500 to 550 for DQA1; around 610 for DPA1; and 450 to 480 for DPB1. An earlier analysis of 500 to 650 of the donors applied high-throughput TCR beta sequencing to assess whether each TCR beta V gene segment acted as functional or pseudogenic. Genome-wide SNP genotypes for about 55% of the roughly 670 donors were used in a later genetic analysis, which treated that subset as a discovery cohort. To predict cytomegalovirus infection status, the study combined high-throughput TCR immunosequencing, statistical association of individual TCRs with disease status, and machine learning. The aim of the study was to test whether cataloging public T cell receptors could identify signatures of past pathogen exposure. HLA typing covered class I and class II loci at four-digit resolution. Every discovery cohort repertoire had been produced on one sequencing platform. The genetic ancestry cluster associated with self-reported Caucasian donors included 65% to 90% of the approximately 400 genotyped donors. Among roughly 400 genotyped donors of the cohort, an average of approximately 240,000 unique TCR beta nucleotide sequences was sequenced per donor, of which roughly 18% were non-productive. The study used immunosequencing to profile the T cell repertoires of some 600 subjects and linked those repertoires to cytomegalovirus serostatus.

General study outcomes and caveats: A later analysis found that most CMV-associated TCR beta chains appeared HLA-restricted, with HLA associations seemingly driven largely by CMV exposure. Across donors, most TCR sequences were observed very rarely, whereas some public TCRs were present in many individuals. V-gene and J-gene trimming of TCR beta chains was associated with a missense DCLRE1C variant in a later genetic analysis, and the association was replicated in an independent cohort. Because counts were too low, roughly 16 rarely observed V segments, including chromosome 9 orphons, were left out of the earlier analysis of some 640 of the donors. Only TCR beta chains were sequenced in this cohort, and the absence of alpha or paired-chain data limited detectable features. Broadly in line with IMGT annotations, most TCR beta V segments showed up in productive rearrangements about 87% or about 30% of the time in an earlier analysis of approximately 640 of the donors. According to the authors, the approach could potentially be generalized to other disease states and immunological phenotypes. For the cohort, immune exposure information was limited to CMV serostatus. In a later analysis, HLA-associated TCR beta chains showed more clonal expansion and lower generation probabilities than non-associated chains that were equally common. A later analysis found that TCR association rates varied across HLA loci, with DRB1 alleles showing the most associated TCRs and HLA-C alleles the fewest. At a false discovery rate of 0.05, a later analysis linked some 18,000 TCR beta sequences to specific HLA alleles. Correlated functional status among segregating V segments might reflect linkage disequilibrium, but an unknown experimental factor could not be ruled out. According to a later analysis, parvovirus B19, influenza, CMV and Epstein-Barr virus appeared linked to several top co-occurrence clusters. In the study, around 150 TCR beta chains were listed as associated with cytomegalovirus. A further reported finding was that TCR beta sequences accurately predicted the HLA-A and HLA-B alleles for most subjects in the first cohort. In vitro tests confirmed that three of the cytomegalovirus-associated TCR beta chains recognize cytomegalovirus antigens. The sequencing pipeline was judged likely to have produced a cluster of highly shared sequence variants as a technical artifact. The 87-base-pair reads could not distinguish some IMGT-functional V segments, including TRBV6-2 and TRBV6-3, so those segments were excluded. When HLA alleles, especially DR and DQ, strongly co-occurred, attributing TCR associations to individual alleles was difficult. Because HLA typing was missing for some donors at each locus, association tests included only the typed subset. The classifier was reported to diagnose cytomegalovirus status with high specificity and sensitivity in both the original cohort and the validation cohort. Compared with the approximately 700-donor mean, donors in an Asian-associated ancestry cluster had fewer N-insertions in productive TCRs, according to a later genetic analysis. Roughly uniform sequencing depth across donors was assumed in presence/absence analyses, although this assumption may not hold.

The CDR3 holds 14 amino acids from the cysteine to the phenylalanine. Only the CDR3 DNA is retained, 42 bases long and in frame from the first base. Looking up the germline V gene yields CDR1 SGDLS and CDR2 YYNGEE. V is cut by 0 bases and J by 1 base, and the space between the germline ends is 7 bases. Library preparation used the immunoSEQ multiplex PCR assay. The multiplex PCR relied on a mix of 60 forward primers for TCR Vbeta segments and 13 reverse primers for TCR Jbeta segments. The CDR3 region of rearranged TCR beta genes was amplified from genomic DNA with a multiplex PCR assay. The amplified TCR beta libraries were sequenced on the Illumina HiSeq System as 87-base-pair reads. For the original study's pipeline: In a later analysis, tens of millions of unique TCR beta chains were counted across the roughly 610 repertoires, and around 10 million of these chains were shared by at least two donors. Raw reads were error-corrected and collapsed into unique sequences by a nearest-neighbor algorithm in which closely related sequences were merged to remove PCR and sequencing errors. Alignment of CDR3 sequences to IMGT reference sequences was used to assign V, D and J gene segments. For a sequence to be retained, a match of at least six nucleotides was required to both a V gene segment and a J gene segment. Rearrangements were classified as productive when the CDR3 lacked stop codons and remained in frame with V and J, and all other rearrangements were classified as non-productive. Following IMGT convention, CDR3 was defined as the stretch from the second conserved V-encoded cysteine to the conserved J-encoded phenylalanine. The earlier analysis of some 550 of the donors excluded any sequence lacking an unambiguous match to a single V gene segment. An earlier analysis of fewer than 750 of the donors classified V segments as functional when productive rearrangements were above 56.7% and as segregating when the standard deviation between donors was above 5%. A statistical classification framework was developed to diagnose cytomegalovirus status using the catalog of TCR beta chain sequences. In a later analysis, TCR nucleotide sequences were compared against IMGT/GENE-DB human TR gene sequences so that V and J genes could be assigned. A later analysis assigned CDR3 sequences and most-parsimonious VDJ recombination scenarios with the TCRdist pipeline. In a later analysis, every TCR beta chain was defined by the combination of its CDR3 amino acid sequence and its V-gene family, and reads without a unique V-gene family were dropped. To address suspected cross-contamination and a sequencing artifact, a later analysis removed under 600 highly shared, low-generation-probability nucleotide sequences. In a later analysis, a clonal expansion index for each public chain was calculated from normalized within-repertoire ranks of inferred template counts. In a later analysis, generation probabilities were computed with a VDJ recombination model fitted to out-of-frame rearrangements, and the resulting probabilities were checked against IGoR. In a later analysis, TCR-TCR, TCR-HLA and TCR-CMV co-occurrence was scored with hypergeometric tests, and a repertoire-size bias correction was applied to TCR pairs. To estimate false discovery rates, a later analysis permuted the HLA or CMV assignments 20 times. In a later analysis, co-occurring TCRs were grouped using DBSCAN, and TCRdist sequence similarity was added for clustering within HLA-allele-positive subsets. Repertoires with fewer than 30,000 or more than 120,000 public chains, plus five repertoires with anomalous nucleotide sharing, were excluded from co-occurrence clustering. Held by TCRdb, this immuneACCESS table contains in-frame sequences only and omits some clones. Under half of the omission traces to an unresolved V gene where checked; the cause of the rest is unknown. That table is the source of V, J and clone size, and D and trimming were worked out from the DNA. The sample profile shows under 150,000 clones; 65% to 75% of them were found once. About 4% of the sample rests with the top ten.

The chain uses TRBV9 and TRBJ1-1; the D region possibly corresponds to TRBD1 (5 bases align). The sequenced sample was PBMCs. The receptor comes from a woman between 40 and 55 years old in good health and CMV-seropositive. The CDR3 reads as follows: CASSVATGNTEAFF. The DNA reads TGTGCCAGCAGCGTAGCTACAGGGAACACTGAAGCTTTCTTT. When the CDR3 is completed using the reference TRBV9 and TRBJ1-1 genes on either side, the full variable domain is DSGVTQTPKHLITATGQRVTLRCSPRSGDLSVYWYQQSLDQGLQFLIQYYNGEERAKGNILERFSAQQFPDLHSELNLSSLELGDSALYFCASSVATGNTEAFFGQGTRLTVV.